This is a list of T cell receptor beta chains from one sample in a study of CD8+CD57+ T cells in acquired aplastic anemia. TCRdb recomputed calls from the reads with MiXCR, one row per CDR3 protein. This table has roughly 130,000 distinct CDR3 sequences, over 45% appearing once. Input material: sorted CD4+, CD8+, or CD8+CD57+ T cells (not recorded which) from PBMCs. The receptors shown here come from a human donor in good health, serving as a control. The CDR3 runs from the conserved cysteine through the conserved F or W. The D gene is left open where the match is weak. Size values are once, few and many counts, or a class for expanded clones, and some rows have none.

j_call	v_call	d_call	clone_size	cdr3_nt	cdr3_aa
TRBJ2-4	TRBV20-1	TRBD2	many	TGCAGTGCTAGAGATCCTAGCGGCCTAGCCAAAAACATTCAGTACTTC	CSARDPSGLAKNIQYF
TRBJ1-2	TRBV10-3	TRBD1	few	TGTGCCATCACTCCCGAGGGGACAGGGGTGGTTGGCTACACCTTC	CAITPEGTGVVGYTF
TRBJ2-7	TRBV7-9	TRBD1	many	TGTGCCAGCAGCTTATTGACAGGGGCTATGTTCTACGAGCAGTACTTC	CASSLLTGAMFYEQYF
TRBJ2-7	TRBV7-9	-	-	TGTGCCAGCAGCCCAACAGGGTTCCTAGAGCAGTACTTC	CASSPTGFLEQYF
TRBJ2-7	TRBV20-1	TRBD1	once	TGCAGTGCCCCTGGCCGGGACAGGGGGTACGAGCAGTACTTC	CSAPGRDRGYEQYF
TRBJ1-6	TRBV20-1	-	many	TGCAGCACAAGACTGAGGGCCCGCTCCTATAATTCACCCCTCCACTTT	CSTRLRARSYNSPLHF
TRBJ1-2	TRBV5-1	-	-	TGCGCCAGCAGCTTGGACCGGATGAGGTTCCCTGGCTACACCTTC	CASSLDRMRFPGYTF
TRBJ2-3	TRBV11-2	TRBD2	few	TGTGCCAGCAGCCCCCGACTAGCGGAGGGGCAGGATACGCAGTATTTT	CASSPRLAEGQDTQYF
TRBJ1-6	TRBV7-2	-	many	TGTGCCAGCAGCTCCCCCAATTCACCCCTCCACTTT	CASSSPNSPLHF
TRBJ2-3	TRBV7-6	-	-	TGTGCCAGCAGCTTAACGGCAGGGGGGGGGCCCGCAGATACGCAGTATTTT	CASSLTAGGGPADTQYF
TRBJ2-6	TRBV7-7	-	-	TGTGCCAGCAGCGCCGGGCTGTGCTCTGGGGCCAACGTCCTGACTTTC	CASSAGLCSGANVLTF
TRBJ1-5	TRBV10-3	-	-	TGTGCCATCAGTGGCGGGGAAAATCAGCCCCAGCATTTT	CAISGGENQPQHF
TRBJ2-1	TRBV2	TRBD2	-	TGTGCCAGCAGTGAAGTGGGTAGCGGGGGTCAGTTCTTC	CASSEVGSGGQFF
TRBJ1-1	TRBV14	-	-	TGTGCCAGCAGCCAGAAAAAGGAAGCTTTCTTT	CASSQKKEAFF
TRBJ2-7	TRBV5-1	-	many	TGCGCCAGCAGCTTGACGGCAGGGCCTTCCTACGAGCAGTACTTC	CASSLTAGPSYEQYF